These T cell receptor beta chains were read from a single sample in a study of blood T cell repertoires in COVID-19. Assay used: immunoSEQ multiplex PCR; TCRdb lists only in-frame clones, some missing. The sample includes 30,000 to 35,000 clones, roughly 80% of them seen just once. Sequenced: peripheral blood. These TCRs come from an older woman with acute or convalescent COVID-19. The CDR3 runs from the conserved cysteine through the conserved F or W. The order of the fields is D gene, V gene, clone size, J gene, CDR3 protein, CDR3 DNA. A D gene is named only where the DNA matches it firmly. Clone size is stated in some rows and not others, as once, few, many or a class when expanded.

TRBD2	TRBV5-1	-	TRBJ2-3	CASSQGISGGSTDTQYF	TGCGCCAGCAGTCAAGGAATTAGCGGGGGGAGCACAGATACGCAGTATTTT
-	TRBV5-4	-	TRBJ1-4	CASSLDLGREKLFF	TGTGCCAGCAGCTTGGACCTCGGGAGGGAAAAACTGTTTTTT
-	TRBV19	-	TRBJ2-3	CASSTLDTGTDTQYF	TGTGCCAGTAGTACCCTCGACACCGGCACAGATACGCAGTATTTT
-	TRBV19	-	TRBJ2-3	CASSSPRGDGYTQYF	TGTGCCAGTAGTTCACCCCGGGGAGATGGATATACGCAGTATTTT
TRBD1	TRBV30	-	TRBJ1-5	CAWSSAGTGRPQHF	TGTGCCTGGTCCTCGGCCGGGACAGGAAGGCCCCAGCATTTT
-	TRBV7-8	-	TRBJ2-2	CASSFFRGAGAGELFF	TGTGCCAGCAGCTTTTTCCGGGGGGCCGGCGCCGGGGAGCTGTTTTTT
-	TRBV28	-	TRBJ1-3	CASSAIMGGGNTIYF	TGTGCCAGCAGTGCGATAATGGGGGGAGGAAACACCATATATTTT
-	TRBV11-2	once	TRBJ2-2	CASSLEGEGHTGELFF	TGTGCCAGCAGCTTAGAAGGGGAAGGGCACACCGGGGAGCTGTTTTTT
-	TRBV5-4	-	TRBJ1-1	CASSRQVMNTEAFF	TGTGCCAGCAGCCGACAGGTCATGAACACTGAAGCTTTCTTT
-	TRBV5-1	-	TRBJ2-2	CASSPDFTGELFF	TGCGCCAGCAGCCCGGACTTTACCGGGGAGCTGTTTTTT
-	TRBV11-2	-	TRBJ2-2	CASSFLDLAGAGELFF	TGTGCCAGCAGCTTCCTAGACTTGGCTGGAGCGGGGGAGCTGTTTTTT
TRBD2	TRBV5-1	few	TRBJ2-3	CASSTNGPGLAGPPGTQYF	TGCGCCAGCAGCACCAACGGTCCGGGACTAGCGGGACCCCCAGGTACGCAGTATTTT
TRBD1	TRBV5-1	once	TRBJ2-7	CASREATTGSYEQYF	TGCGCCAGCCGAGAAGCAACGACAGGGTCCTACGAGCAGTACTTC
-	TRBV13	-	TRBJ1-5	CASSSGQLPEQPQHF	TGTGCCAGCAGCTCTGGACAGTTACCGGAGCAGCCCCAGCATTTT
TRBD2	TRBV11-2	once	TRBJ2-5	CASSSGTSGDVETQYF	TGTGCCAGCAGCTCCGGGACTAGCGGGGACGTGGAGACCCAGTACTTC
TRBD1	TRBV25-1	once	TRBJ1-1	CASSPWTGRAFF	TGTGCCAGCAGTCCCTGGACAGGGAGGGCTTTCTTT
TRBD1	TRBV7-6	-	TRBJ2-2	CASSLQGTGELFF	TGTGCCAGCAGTTTACAGGGGACCGGGGAGCTGTTTTTT
-	TRBV27	-	TRBJ2-5	CAVKLQGGETQYF	TGTGCCGTCAAGCTCCAGGGCGGAGAGACCCAGTACTTC
-	TRBV6-1	-	TRBJ1-2	CASSERRGYGYTF	TGTGCCAGCAGTGAAAGAAGAGGCTATGGCTACACCTTC
-	TRBV30	-	TRBJ2-3	CAWNFGGSSSSPRYF	TGTGCCTGGAATTTCGGCGGGTCATCTTCGTCCCCCCGGTATTTT
-	TRBV4-1	-	TRBJ1-6	CASSQESGTYNSPLHF	TGCGCCAGCAGCCAAGAGTCAGGGACCTATAATTCACCCCTCCACTTT
TRBD2	TRBV7-3	-	TRBJ2-2	CASSASGGTNTGELFF	TGTGCCAGCAGCGCTAGCGGGGGGACGAACACCGGGGAGCTGTTTTTT
TRBD1	TRBV18	-	TRBJ2-7	CASRGTGYEQYF	TGTGCCAGCCGGGGGACAGGCTACGAGCAGTACTTC
TRBD1	TRBV30	-	TRBJ1-6	CAWRMTGGNSPLHF	TGTGCCTGGAGAATGACAGGGGGTAATTCACCCCTCCACTTT
-	TRBV5-6	-	TRBJ2-7	CASSEGQFSYEQYF	TGTGCCAGCAGCGAAGGACAGTTTAGTTACGAGCAGTACTTC
TRBD1	TRBV2	-	TRBJ1-2	CASSAWDREGYTF	TGTGCCAGCAGTGCCTGGGACAGGGAAGGCTACACCTTC
-	TRBV4-2	-	TRBJ1-2	CASSQQFGQSNYGYTF	TGTGCCAGCAGCCAACAATTCGGACAGTCCAACTATGGCTACACCTTC
TRBD1	TRBV7-8	few	TRBJ1-3	CASSSRTGRNTIYF	TGTGCCAGCAGCTCCAGGACAGGTCGAAACACCATATATTTT
TRBD2	TRBV28	-	TRBJ2-3	CASSSFVPSGGITDTQYF	TGTGCCAGCAGTTCCTTCGTCCCCAGCGGGGGGATAACAGATACGCAGTATTTT
-	TRBV21-1	-	TRBJ1-1	CASSIGELTEAFF	TGTGCCAGCAGCATTGGGGAGTTGACTGAAGCTTTCTTT
TRBD1	TRBV7-9	-	TRBJ1-2	CASSPLQGYGYTF	TGTGCCAGCAGCCCGCTACAGGGGTATGGCTACACCTTC
TRBD1	TRBV28	-	TRBJ1-4	CASRSPRQGLSEKLFF	TGTGCCAGCAGATCGCCGAGACAGGGGTTAAGCGAAAAACTGTTTTTT
-	TRBV5-5	-	TRBJ2-3	CASSLSGTDTQYF	TGTGCCAGCAGCTTGTCAGGCACAGATACGCAGTATTTT
TRBD2	TRBV15	-	TRBJ2-1	CATSSPTAGYNEQFF	TGTGCCACCAGCAGCCCGACAGCGGGATACAATGAGCAGTTCTTC
-	TRBV3-1/TRBV3-2	few	TRBJ2-5	CASSQVSAGPQETQYF	TGTGCCAGCAGCCAAGTTTCGGCGGGGCCCCAAGAGACCCAGTACTTC
-	TRBV5-1	-	TRBJ2-3	CASSFARGTDTQYF	TGCGCCAGCAGCTTTGCCCGGGGGACAGATACGCAGTATTTT
TRBD1	TRBV9	-	TRBJ1-2	CASSVGTGAYGYTF	TGTGCCAGCAGCGTAGGGACAGGGGCATATGGCTACACCTTC
TRBD1	TRBV27	-	TRBJ1-3	CASSLYPPTGGFSAGNTIYF	TGTGCCAGCAGTCTATACCCCCCCACAGGGGGCTTTTCTGCTGGAAACACCATATATTTT
-	TRBV19	-	TRBJ1-2	CAKFVEDGYTF	TGTGCCAAATTCGTCGAGGATGGCTACACCTTC
-	TRBV28	-	TRBJ1-5	CATRGQLHSNQPQHF	TGTGCCACCCGAGGACAGCTACATAGCAATCAGCCCCAGCATTTT
TRBD2	TRBV2	-	TRBJ2-1	CASILGSTRLAGMYNEQFF	TGTGCCAGCATACTCGGATCGACCAGACTAGCGGGGATGTACAATGAGCAGTTCTTC
TRBD1	TRBV7-3	-	TRBJ2-1	CASSLSRQGSNEQFF	TGTGCCAGCAGCTTGTCCCGACAGGGGAGCAATGAGCAGTTCTTC
TRBD1	TRBV25-1	-	TRBJ1-6	CASREQGASSYNSPLHF	TGTGCCAGCAGGGAACAGGGGGCCAGCTCCTATAATTCACCCCTCCACTTT
TRBD1	TRBV7-2	-	TRBJ1-5	CASSSSRDRVNWSNQPQHF	TGTGCCAGCAGCAGCAGCCGGGACAGGGTAAATTGGAGCAATCAGCCCCAGCATTTT
TRBD2	TRBV4-2	once	TRBJ2-1	CASSHLSRGAANEQFF	TGTGCCAGCAGCCATCTATCGCGGGGGGCAGCCAATGAGCAGTTCTTC
-	TRBV2	-	TRBJ1-5	CASSEASTTQPQHF	TGTGCCAGCAGTGAAGCCAGTACTACCCAGCCCCAGCATTTT
-	TRBV9	-	TRBJ1-6	CASSVLENSYNSPLHF	TGTGCCAGCAGCGTTTTAGAAAACTCCTATAATTCACCCCTCCACTTT
-	TRBV12-2	-	TRBJ2-2	CASRLPEDATGELFF	TGTGCAAGTCGCTTACCGGAGGACGCCACCGGGGAGCTGTTTTTT
-	TRBV19	-	TRBJ1-2	CAGGGGSYGYTF	TGTGCCGGAGGTGGGGGCAGCTATGGCTACACCTTC
TRBD1	TRBV19	few	TRBJ1-2	CASSTLGQGNGYTF	TGTGCCAGTAGTACACTGGGACAGGGGAATGGCTACACCTTC
TRBD1	TRBV28	-	TRBJ2-7	CASSLRTGKVEQYF	TGTGCCAGCAGTCTGAGGACAGGGAAAGTAGAGCAGTACTTC
-	TRBV11-2	-	TRBJ1-6	CASSLQGGDSPLHF	TGTGCCAGCAGCTTACAGGGTGGGGATTCACCCCTCCACTTT
-	TRBV18	-	TRBJ2-7	CASSPPIPSSYEQYF	TGTGCCAGCTCACCACCGATACCGAGCTCCTACGAGCAGTACTTC
TRBD1	TRBV12-3/TRBV12-4	few	TRBJ1-4	CASSLGNRGVLFF	TGTGCCAGCAGTTTGGGAAACAGGGGTGTACTGTTTTTT
TRBD1	TRBV11-1	-	TRBJ2-7	CASSHPGQGYEQYF	TGTGCCAGCAGTCATCCGGGACAGGGTTACGAGCAGTACTTC
TRBD1	TRBV6-5	few	TRBJ2-1	CASKDRVGLDEQFF	TGTGCCAGCAAGGACAGGGTGGGGCTCGATGAGCAGTTCTTC
TRBD1	TRBV3-1/TRBV3-2	-	TRBJ1-3	CASGTVLSGNTIYF	TGTGCCAGCGGGACAGTCCTCTCTGGAAACACCATATATTTT
TRBD1	TRBV5-1	-	TRBJ2-7	CASSLQGKGSYEQYF	TGCGCCAGCAGCTTACAGGGGAAGGGCTCCTACGAGCAGTACTTC
-	TRBV30	-	TRBJ2-7	CAGGSRASRLSYEQYF	TGTGCCGGAGGCTCCCGGGCTTCTCGGTTGTCCTACGAGCAGTACTTC